The T cell receptor (beta chain) under discussion was sequenced for a study of blood T cell repertoires in COVID-19. Assay: immunoSEQ multiplex PCR; the TCRdb copy retains only in-frame clones and omits some. The sample includes some 190,000 clones, approximately 80% seen only once; the top ten take approximately 15%. This TCR was sampled from a man aged 55 to 70 who had been exposed to COVID-19. The sequencing input was PBMCs or T cells enriched from blood (not recorded which).

The CDR3 sequence is CASSQGRGASSYEQYF. CDR3 DNA: TGTGCCAGCTCCCAAGGCAGGGGGGCCAGCTCCTACGAGCAGTACTTC. V usage is TRBV18 and J usage is TRBJ2-7, with D perhaps TRBD1 (7 bases). This CDR3 is built from 16 residues. V lost 6 bases, J lost 0 bases, and 18 bases lay in between. Germline CDR1 is KGHSH and CDR2 is LQKENI.